This entry concerns a single T cell receptor beta chain. These data are taken from a study of blood T cell repertoires in COVID-19. As for the study in general: The origin of the acute and convalescent COVID-19 samples was the United States, Italy and Spain.

V trimming: 3 bases; J trimming: 2 bases; junction bases outside the gene matches: 1. The CDR3 sequence is 14 residues long. Germline CDR1 reads LGHDT; CDR2 reads YNNKEL (reference sequence). Clones were sequenced by immunoSEQ multiplex PCR, and TCRdb holds only the in-frame ones, with some missing. In the table there are just over 300,000 clones, roughly 90% of which are singletons. Two negative PCRs, clearance, or symptom resolution were required of recovered Cohort 3 donors. V gene TRBV3-1 (or the pseudogene TRBV3-2) combines with J gene TRBJ1-3, with 7 bases lining up with TRBD1. This TCR came from a woman aged 40 to 55 who had recovered from COVID-19. Sequencing was done on a sample of PBMCs or T cells enriched from blood (not recorded which). DNA for the CDR3: TGTGCCAGCAGCCAGCAGGGGGCTGGAAACACCATATATTTT. As protein: CASSQQGAGNTIYF.